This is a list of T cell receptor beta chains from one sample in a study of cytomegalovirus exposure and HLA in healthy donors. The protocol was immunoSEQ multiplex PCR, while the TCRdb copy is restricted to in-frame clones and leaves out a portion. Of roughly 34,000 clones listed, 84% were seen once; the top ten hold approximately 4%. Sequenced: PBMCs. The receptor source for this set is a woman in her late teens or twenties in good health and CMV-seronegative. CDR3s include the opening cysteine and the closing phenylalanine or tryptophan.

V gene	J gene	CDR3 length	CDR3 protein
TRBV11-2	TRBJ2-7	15	CASRTLRDSSYEQYF
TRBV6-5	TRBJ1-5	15	CASSYSWGEGQPQHF
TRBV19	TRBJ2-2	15	CASSIDPLNTGELFF
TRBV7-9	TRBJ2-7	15	CASSLQTSGNDKQYF
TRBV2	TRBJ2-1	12	CASSEFGNEQFF
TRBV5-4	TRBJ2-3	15	CASSSPRLAKDTQYF
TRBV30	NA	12	CAWSVGMGEQYF
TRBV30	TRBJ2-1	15	CAWSVLIGGYNEQFF
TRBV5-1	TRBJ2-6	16	CASSLDLGLGANVLTF
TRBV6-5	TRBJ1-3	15	CASKQFEPSGNTIYF
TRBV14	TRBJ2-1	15	CASSQTGMGSNEQFF
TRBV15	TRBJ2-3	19	CATSRGFLAGPGGTDTQYF
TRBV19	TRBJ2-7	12	CASSIGQTKQYF
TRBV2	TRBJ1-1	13	CASKNTENTEAFF
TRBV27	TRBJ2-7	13	CASSFGTGYEQYF
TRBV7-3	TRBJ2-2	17	CASSLMGAGLNTGELFF
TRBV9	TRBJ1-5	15	CASSVEGQPNQPQHF
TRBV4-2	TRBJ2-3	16	CASSQEGLAGGDTQYF
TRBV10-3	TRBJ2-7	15	CAISPGTGDTYEQYF
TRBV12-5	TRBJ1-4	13	CASARATNEKLFF